Shown below are 26 T cell receptor beta chains from a single sample sequenced in a study of blood T cells in healthy people across ages (dated by TCRdb to the mid-2010s). Library generation was performed with 5' RACE. A second PCR of about 7 to 12 cycles was performed with a sample-barcoded 5' primer and a J-beta primer mix. TCRdb trimmed the raw reads at Q25, called clones with MiXCR and kept productive beta chains. Rows merge per CDR3 protein into single entries with the most common DNA and genes. Within this sample are approximately 2,000,000 distinct CDR3 sequences, with about two fifths of them counted one time only. The ten top clones hold 20% to 25% of the sample. Sequenced material: blood. These receptors were obtained from a human donor in good health.

The gene calls are TRBV29-1 and TRBJ1-1; D gene uncertain. The germline V gene has CDR1 SQVTM and CDR2 ANQGSEA. Trimming left V 6 bases short and J 0 bases short, with 8 bases between. The length of the CDR3 is 12 residues. In DNA form, the CDR3 reads TGCAGCGTCGACCCTATGAACACTGAAGCTTTCTTT. Protein sequence: CSVDPMNTEAFF.

This clonotype came up a few times. This CDR3 is CSARAGPYEQYF. CDR3 nucleotides: TGCAGCGCCCGAGCGGGGCCCTACGAGCAGTACTTC. This chain uses TRBV29-1 with TRBJ2-7; 7 bases line up with TRBD2. Trimming cost V 7 bases and J 2 bases; bases outside gene matches: 5. Germline CDR1 and CDR2: SQVTM and ANQGSEA. This CDR3 has 12 amino acids.

J is TRBJ2-1 and V is TRBV9; D not certain. CDR1 SGDLS and CDR2 YYNGEE come from the germline V gene. Trimming pared 4 bases from V and 1 base from J, leaving 12 bases between. The CDR3 length is 15 residues. The CDR3 sequence is CASSTRPDSYNEQFF. The CDR3 DNA follows: TGTGCCAGCAGCACCAGACCCGATTCCTACAATGAGCAGTTCTTC.

This clonotype was picked up a small number of times. The rearrangement links TRBV20-1 to TRBJ1-2; no reliable D call. Per germline, CDR1 DFQATT and CDR2 SNEGSKA (reference sequence). V lost 3 bases and J 3 bases, leaving 5 bases between the germline ends. The CDR3 is 11 residues long. CDR3 protein: CSARSHYGYTF. For the CDR3, the DNA is TGCAGTGCTAGGAGTCACTATGGCTACACCTTC.

This clonotype has only a few counts. This chain uses TRBV20-1 with TRBJ2-1, with D unresolved. Germline loops: CDR1 DFQATT, CDR2 SNEGSKA (reference sequence). The length of the CDR3 is 16 residues. Trimming cost V 8 bases and J 7 bases, with 27 bases left between them. This CDR3 is CSTNDLMGSVSNEQFF. The CDR3 DNA sequence: TGCAGTACCAACGACTTGATGGGCAGCGTGTCGAATGAGCAGTTCTTC.

The chain combines TRBV6-9 with TRBJ1-5, with D hard to call. The V end lost 3 bases, the J end lost 1 base, and 19 bases lay between the germline ends. This CDR3 spans 18 amino acids. The germline V gene encodes CDR1 MNHGY and CDR2 SVAAGI. CDR3 loop: CASSYHPEGDPSNQPQHF. The DNA for the CDR3 is TGTGCCAGCAGTTACCACCCCGAAGGCGATCCGAGCAATCAGCCCCAGCATTTT.

The chain recombines TRBV20-1 with TRBJ2-3; 10 bases fit TRBD2. CDR3 size: 15 residues. Germline V gives CDR1 DFQATT, CDR2 SNEGSKA (reference sequence). The V gene end was trimmed by 2 bases and the J gene end by 7 bases; junction bases not matched to a gene: 9. The CDR3 DNA is TGCAGTGCTAGACTTAGCGGGGGGTCTCGACATACGCAGTATTTT. Its protein is CSARLSGGSRHTQYF.

The chain joins TRBV7-9 to TRBJ2-1; a possible D gene is TRBD1 (6 bases). Germline V gives CDR1 SEHNR, CDR2 FQNEAQ (reference sequence). Trimming removed 4 bases at V and 4 bases at J, with 11 bases between. The CDR3 is made up of 14 amino acids. The CDR3, as DNA: TGTGCCAGCAGCTCCCAGGGGCTTTACAATGAGCAGTTCTTC. Encoded protein: CASSSQGLYNEQFF. The whole variable domain, filled in from reference TRBV7-9 and TRBJ2-1, reads DTGVSQNPRHKITKRGQNVTFRCDPISEHNRLYWYRQTLGQGPEFLTYFQNEAQLEKSRLLSDRFSAERPKGSFSTLEIQRTEQGDSAMYLCASSSQGLYNEQFFGPGTRLTVL.

This chain uses TRBV29-1 with TRBJ2-7; weak D call: TRBD1 (6 bases). CDR1 is SQVTM and CDR2 is ANQGSEA in the germline V gene. The CDR3 runs 17 residues. V was trimmed by 4 bases and J by 2 bases, leaving 24 bases between them. DNA of the CDR3: TGCAGCGTTGGGGGGCTTGGGTCTACGATAGACCCCTACGAGCAGTACTTC. This encodes CSVGGLGSTIDPYEQYF.

This clonotype has a handful of counts. V gene TRBV12-3 or TRBV12-4 combines with J gene TRBJ2-7; D is perhaps TRBD1 or TRBD2 (5 bases each). V was pared by 3 bases and J by 2 bases, with 11 bases between. This CDR3 comprises 14 residues. The DNA of the CDR3 is TGTGCCAGCAGTTTTGGGGACCCAACCTACGAGCAGTACTTC. Protein sequence: CASSFGDPTYEQYF.

V is TRBV6-2 or TRBV6-3 and J is TRBJ2-7; a possible D gene is TRBD1 (6 bases). V lost 9 bases, J lost 5 bases, and 23 bases lay in between. The germline V gene encodes CDR1 MNHEY and CDR2 SVGEGT. The CDR3 is 15 residues long. The chain's CDR3 is CASTYGDTGVNEQYF. The CDR3 bases are TGTGCCAGTACCTACGGGGACACCGGCGTGAACGAGCAGTACTTC.

The V and J genes are TRBV7-2 and TRBJ1-1; 8 bases fit TRBD1. The germline V gene has CDR1 SGHTA and CDR2 FQGNSA. After removal of 4 bases from V and 11 bases from J, the junction contained 18 bases not matched to a gene. There are 16 residues in the CDR3. The DNA of the CDR3 is TGTGCCAGCAGCTCTCTAGGCGGACAGGGTGCTAGCGGGGCTTTCTTT. Its translation: CASSSLGGQGASGAFF.

The V call is TRBV20-1, the J call TRBJ1-2; 7 nucleotides agree with TRBD1. V gave up 5 bases and J gave up 7 bases; unmatched junction bases: 7. The CDR3 has 12 residues. Germline V gene sequence: CDR1 DFQATT, CDR2 SNEGSKA (reference sequence). The CDR3, as DNA: TGCAGTGCTGGGAAGGGGGCCGGTGGCTACACCTTC. Its protein is CSAGKGAGGYTF.

This clonotype was seen a few times. The V gene is TRBV27, the J gene TRBJ2-1; 8 nucleotides match TRBD2. In germline, CDR1 is MNHEY, CDR2 SMNVEV (reference sequence). The ends lost 2 bases at V and 7 bases at J; junction bases unmatched: 7. This CDR3 has 15 residues. This CDR3 is CASSLGAGGGNEQFF. DNA for the CDR3: TGTGCCAGCAGTTTAGGGGCGGGGGGTGGAAATGAGCAGTTCTTC.

The table lists this clonotype with a few counts. Being one base from a much bigger clone, this may be a read error. This chain connects TRBV20-1 to TRBJ2-1; TRBD2 agrees at 7 bases. V lost 6 bases, J lost 9 bases, and 17 bases stayed unmatched. This CDR3 is 15 amino acids long. Germline V gene sequence: CDR1 DFQATT, CDR2 SNEGSKA (reference sequence). The CDR3 region is CSASGGGVASSEQFF. The CDR3 DNA sequence: TGCAGTGCCTCTGGCGGGGGTGTCGCAAGCAGTGAGCAGTTCTTC.

This clonotype was found a few times. The chain carries TRBV7-8 and TRBJ2-7; 7 nucleotides align to TRBD1. The CDR3 loop spans 14 amino acids. The germline V gene encodes CDR1 SGHVS and CDR2 FQNEAQ. V shed 4 bases, J shed 1 base, and the junction held 4 bases outside the gene matches. CDR3 in amino acids: CASSYQGVSYEQYF. In DNA, the CDR3 is TGTGCCAGCAGCTATCAGGGGGTTTCCTACGAGCAGTACTTC.

A few counts support this clonotype. The gene calls are TRBV19 and TRBJ2-7; 7 bases are shared with TRBD1. The CDR3 length is 13 residues. In germline, CDR1 is LNHDA, CDR2 SQIVND (reference sequence). V lost 4 bases and J lost 6; bases outside the gene matches: 6. In DNA, the CDR3 is TGTGCCAGTAGTACGACAGGGAACGCCGAGCAGTACTTC. It is translated as CASSTTGNAEQYF. The full variable domain, in which reference TRBV19 and TRBJ2-7 provide the parts outside the CDR3, is DGGITQSPKYLFRKEGQNVTLSCEQNLNHDAMYWYRQDPGQGLRLIYYSQIVNDFQKGDIAEGYSVSREKKESFPLTVTSAQKNPTAFYLCASSTTGNAEQYFGPGTRLTVT.

The gene calls are TRBV4-3 and TRBJ1-2; D is unclear. Looked up from germline, CDR1 is LGHNA and CDR2 is YSLEER. Trimming removed 0 bases from V and 6 bases from J, with 8 bases in between. There are 13 residues in the CDR3. CDR3 sequence (DNA): TGCGCCAGCAGCCAAGAGACCCAGCATGGCTACACCTTC. It is translated as CASSQETQHGYTF.

The genes are TRBV15 and TRBJ2-3; D gene uncertain. Deletions cut 1 base from V and 2 bases from J, with 13 bases between. The CDR3 spans 16 residues. Germline loops: CDR1 LNHNV, CDR2 YYDKDF (reference sequence). The CDR3 DNA is TGTGCCACCAGCAGAGTTGGGCATACCGCCACAGATACGCAGTATTTT. Translating gives CATSRVGHTATDTQYF.

This clonotype has more than one count but fewer than ten. The V and J genes are TRBV20-1 and TRBJ2-7; TRBD2 agrees at 10 bases. The CDR3 covers 14 residues. V shed 3 bases, J shed 2 bases, and the junction held 4 bases outside the gene matches. Per the germline V gene, CDR1 is DFQATT and CDR2 is SNEGSKA (reference sequence). The CDR3 coding sequence is TGCAGTGCTAGCACACTAGCGGGACCCTACGAGCAGTACTTC. It translates to CSASTLAGPYEQYF.

This clonotype was counted between two and nine times. As DNA, the CDR3 is TGCGCCAGCAGCGGAACAGGGTCGTTTGGCTACACCTTC. It translates to CASSGTGSFGYTF. The chain recombines TRBV4-3 with TRBJ1-2; the D gene is possibly TRBD1 (6 bases). Germline CDR1 reads LGHNA; CDR2 reads YSLEER. The CDR3 totals 13 residues. Trimming left V 5 bases short and J 7 bases short, with 14 bases between.

The V gene is TRBV6-2 or TRBV6-3, the J gene TRBJ2-3; a possible D gene is TRBD1 (5 bases). CDR1 and CDR2 (germline): MNHEY, SVGEGT. The V end lost 4 bases, the J end lost 3 bases, and 8 bases lay between the germline ends. The CDR3 sequence is 13 residues long. The CDR3 DNA sequence: TGTGCCAGCAGTTCTAAGGGGACAGATACGCAGTATTTT. This translates into CASSSKGTDTQYF.

This chain joins TRBV12-3 or TRBV12-4 and TRBJ1-2; 7 bases agree with TRBD1. CDR3 length equals 15 residues. The ends lost 5 bases at V and 3 bases at J; junction bases unmatched: 9. The CDR3 nucleotides read TGTGCCAGCAGTCCGACAGGGACCCTCTACTATGGCTACACCTTC. As protein: CASSPTGTLYYGYTF.

This clonotype was detected a few times. The rearrangement links TRBV5-1 to TRBJ1-1; D is unresolved. Germline CDR1 SGHRS, CDR2 YFSETQ. Trimming left V 1 base short and J 5 bases short, with 9 bases between. The CDR3 covers 13 residues. CDR3: CASSLFLRTEAFF. The DNA for the CDR3 is TGCGCCAGCAGCTTGTTTTTAAGGACTGAAGCTTTCTTT.

In DNA form, the CDR3 reads TGTGCCAGCTCGGACAGGGGTTTCAATCAGCCCCAGCATTTT. Protein: CASSDRGFNQPQHF. The chain has TRBV18 and TRBJ1-5; 9 nucleotides align to TRBD1. Germline assignment: CDR1 KGHSH and CDR2 LQKENI. Trimming at V came to 6 bases and at J to 3 bases, leaving 3 bases not matched to a gene. This CDR3 has 14 residues.

This clonotype appeared a few times. The rearrangement links TRBV20-1 to TRBJ2-5; 13 nucleotides line up with TRBD2. The germline V gene encodes CDR1 DFQATT and CDR2 SNEGSKA (reference sequence). The CDR3 is 16 amino acids. V lost 3 bases and J lost 5; bases outside the gene matches: 9. The CDR3 sequence: CSARRLAGGGLETQYF. CDR3 bases: TGCAGTGCTAGGAGACTAGCGGGGGGTGGGTTGGAGACCCAGTACTTC.